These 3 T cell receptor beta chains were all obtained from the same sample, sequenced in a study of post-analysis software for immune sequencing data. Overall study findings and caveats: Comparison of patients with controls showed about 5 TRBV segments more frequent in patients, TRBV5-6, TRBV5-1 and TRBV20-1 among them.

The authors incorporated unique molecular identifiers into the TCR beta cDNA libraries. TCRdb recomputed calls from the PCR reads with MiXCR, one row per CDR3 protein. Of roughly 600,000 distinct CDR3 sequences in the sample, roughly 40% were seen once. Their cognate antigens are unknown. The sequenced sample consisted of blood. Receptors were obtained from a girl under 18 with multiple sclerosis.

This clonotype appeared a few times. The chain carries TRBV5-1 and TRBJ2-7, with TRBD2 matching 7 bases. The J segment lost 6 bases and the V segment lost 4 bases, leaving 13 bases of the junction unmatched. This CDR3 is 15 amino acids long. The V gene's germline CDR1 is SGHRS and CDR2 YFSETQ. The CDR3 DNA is TGCGCCAGCAGCCCCCGGGGGGAATCCCTCTCCGAGCAGTACTTC. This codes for CASSPRGESLSEQYF. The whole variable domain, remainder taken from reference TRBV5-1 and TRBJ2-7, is KAGVTQTPRYLIKTRGQQVTLSCSPISGHRSVSWYQQTPGQGLQFLFEYFSETQRNKGNFPGRFSGRQFSNSRSEMNVSTLELGDSALYLCASSPRGESLSEQYFGPGTRLTVT.

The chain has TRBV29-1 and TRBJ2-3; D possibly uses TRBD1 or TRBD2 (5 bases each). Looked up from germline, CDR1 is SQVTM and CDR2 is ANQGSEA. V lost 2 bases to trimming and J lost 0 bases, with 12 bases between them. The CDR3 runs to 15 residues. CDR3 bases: TGCAGCGTTGAAAGGACGGGACGGAGCACAGATACGCAGTATTTT. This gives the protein CSVERTGRSTDTQYF.

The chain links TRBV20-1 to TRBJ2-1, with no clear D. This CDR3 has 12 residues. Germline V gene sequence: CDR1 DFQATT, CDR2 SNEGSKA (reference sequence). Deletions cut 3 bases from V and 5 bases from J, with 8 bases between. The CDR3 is CSASNHHNEQFF. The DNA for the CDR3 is TGCAGTGCTAGCAATCATCACAATGAGCAGTTCTTC.